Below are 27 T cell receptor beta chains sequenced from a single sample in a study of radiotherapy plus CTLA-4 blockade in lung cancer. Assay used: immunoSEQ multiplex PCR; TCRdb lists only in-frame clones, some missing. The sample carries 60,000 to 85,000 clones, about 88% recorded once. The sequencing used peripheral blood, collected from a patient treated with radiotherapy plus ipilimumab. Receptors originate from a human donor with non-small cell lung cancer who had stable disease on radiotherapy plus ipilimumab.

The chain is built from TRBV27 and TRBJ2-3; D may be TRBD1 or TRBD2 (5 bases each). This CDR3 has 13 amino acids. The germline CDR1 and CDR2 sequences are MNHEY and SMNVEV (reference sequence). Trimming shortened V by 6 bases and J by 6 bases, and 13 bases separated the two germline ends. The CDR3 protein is CASSWDVGDTQYF. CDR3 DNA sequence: TGTGCCAGCAGCTGGGACGTCGGGGATACGCAGTATTTT.

The CDR3 coding sequence is TGTGCCAGCAGCTTAAATAGAAATTCACCCCTCCACTTT. This translates into CASSLNRNSPLHF. The chain employs TRBV7-3 and TRBJ1-6; D ambiguous. CDR1 is SGHTA and CDR2 is FQGTGA in the germline V gene. Trimming cost V 1 base and J 7 bases, with 5 bases left between them. This CDR3 is 13 amino acids long.

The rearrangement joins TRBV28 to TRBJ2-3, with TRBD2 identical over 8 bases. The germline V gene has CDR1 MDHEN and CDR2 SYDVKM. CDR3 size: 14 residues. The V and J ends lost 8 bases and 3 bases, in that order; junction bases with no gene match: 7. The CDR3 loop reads CASASGSRTDTQYF. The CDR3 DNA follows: TGTGCCAGCGCAAGCGGGAGTCGGACAGATACGCAGTATTTT.

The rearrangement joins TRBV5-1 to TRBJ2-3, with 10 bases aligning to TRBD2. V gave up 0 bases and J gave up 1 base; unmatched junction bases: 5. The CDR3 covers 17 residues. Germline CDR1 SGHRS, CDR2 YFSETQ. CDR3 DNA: TGCGCCAGCAGCTTGGCCGGGCTAGCGGGGGGCACAGATACGCAGTATTTT. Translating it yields CASSLAGLAGGTDTQYF.

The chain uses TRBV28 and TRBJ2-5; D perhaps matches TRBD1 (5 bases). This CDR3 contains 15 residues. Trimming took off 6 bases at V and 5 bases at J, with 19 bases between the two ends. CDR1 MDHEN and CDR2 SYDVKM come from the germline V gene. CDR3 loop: CASSLPLQEGETQYF. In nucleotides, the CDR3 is TGTGCCAGCAGCCTACCCCTACAGGAAGGGGAGACCCAGTACTTC.

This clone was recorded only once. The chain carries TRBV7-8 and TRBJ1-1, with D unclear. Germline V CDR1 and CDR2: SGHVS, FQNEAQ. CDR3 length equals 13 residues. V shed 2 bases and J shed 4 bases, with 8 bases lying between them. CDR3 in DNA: TGTGCCAGCAGCTTAATGGCCGGCACTGAAGCTTTCTTT. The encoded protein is CASSLMAGTEAFF. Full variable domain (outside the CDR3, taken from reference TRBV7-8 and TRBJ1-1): GAGVSQSPRYKVAKRGQDVALRCDPISGHVSLFWYQQALGQGPEFLTYFQNEAQLDKSGLPSDRFFAERPEGSVSTLKIQRTQQEDSAVYLCASSLMAGTEAFFGQGTRLTVV.

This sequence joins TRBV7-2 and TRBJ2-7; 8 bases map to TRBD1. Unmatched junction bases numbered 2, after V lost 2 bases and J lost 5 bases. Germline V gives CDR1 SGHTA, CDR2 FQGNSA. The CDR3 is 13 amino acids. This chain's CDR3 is CASSLQGAHEQYF. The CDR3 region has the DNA TGTGCCAGCAGCTTACAGGGGGCTCACGAGCAGTACTTC.

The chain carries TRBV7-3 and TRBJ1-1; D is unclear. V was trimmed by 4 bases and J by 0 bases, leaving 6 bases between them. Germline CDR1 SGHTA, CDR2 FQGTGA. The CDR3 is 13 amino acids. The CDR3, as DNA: TGTGCCAGCAGCTCCGGCATGAACACTGAAGCTTTCTTT. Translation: CASSSGMNTEAFF.

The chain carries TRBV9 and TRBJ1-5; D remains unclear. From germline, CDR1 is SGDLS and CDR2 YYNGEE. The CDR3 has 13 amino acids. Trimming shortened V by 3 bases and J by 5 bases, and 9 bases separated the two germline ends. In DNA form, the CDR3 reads TGTGCCAGCAGCGAGACCCCCGATCAGCCCCAGCATTTT. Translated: CASSETPDQPQHF.

The CDR3 is CATFYGIRPNTGELFF. CDR3 coding DNA: TGTGCCACCTTCTACGGAATAAGACCAAACACCGGGGAGCTGTTTTTT. The chain uses TRBV19 and TRBJ2-2, with unresolved D. CDR1 LNHDA and CDR2 SQIVND come from the germline V gene (reference sequence). V was clipped by 10 bases and J by 2 bases, with 20 bases between them. The CDR3 is 16 amino acids.

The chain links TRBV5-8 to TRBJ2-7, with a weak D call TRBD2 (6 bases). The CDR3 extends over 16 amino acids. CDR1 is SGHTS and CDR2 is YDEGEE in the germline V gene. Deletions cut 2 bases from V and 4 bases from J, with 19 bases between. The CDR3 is CASSFQWGDFQYEQYF. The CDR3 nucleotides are TGTGCCAGCAGCTTCCAGTGGGGGGATTTTCAGTACGAGCAGTACTTC.

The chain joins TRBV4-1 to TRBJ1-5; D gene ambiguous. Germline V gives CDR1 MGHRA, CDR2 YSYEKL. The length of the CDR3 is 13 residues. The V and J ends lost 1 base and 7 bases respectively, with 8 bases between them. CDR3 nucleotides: TGCGCCAGCAGCCAAGGAACGGGGCAGCCCCAGCATTTT. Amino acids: CASSQGTGQPQHF.

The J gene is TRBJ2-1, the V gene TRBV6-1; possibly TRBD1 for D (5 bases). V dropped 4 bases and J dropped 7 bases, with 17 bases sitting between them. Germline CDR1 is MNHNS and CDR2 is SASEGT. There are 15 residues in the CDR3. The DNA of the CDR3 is TGTGCCAGCAGTGGCCCCCAGGCCAGGGTTAATGAGCAGTTCTTC. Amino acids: CASSGPQARVNEQFF.

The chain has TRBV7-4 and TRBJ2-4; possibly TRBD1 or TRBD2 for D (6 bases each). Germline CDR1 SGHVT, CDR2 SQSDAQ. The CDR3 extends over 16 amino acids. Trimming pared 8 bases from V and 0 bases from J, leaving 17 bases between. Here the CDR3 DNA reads TGTGCCAGCCACTGTAGGAGGGGGGCAGCCAAAAACATTCAGTACTTC. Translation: CASHCRRGAAKNIQYF.

The CDR3 reads CASSLGMRDYEQYF. The CDR3 nucleotides are TGTGCCAGCAGCTTGGGGATGCGGGATTACGAGCAGTACTTC. This sequence joins TRBV5-4 and TRBJ2-7, with a possible D match to TRBD2 (6 bases). The CDR3 length is 14 residues. Germline loops: CDR1 SGHNT, CDR2 YYREEE (reference sequence). V was cut by 0 bases and J by 4 bases, with 11 bases left in between.

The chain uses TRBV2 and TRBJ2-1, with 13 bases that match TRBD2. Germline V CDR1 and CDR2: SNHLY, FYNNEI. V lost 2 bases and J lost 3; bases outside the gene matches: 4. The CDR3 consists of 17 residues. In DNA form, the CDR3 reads TGTGCCAGCAGTGAACGTGGACTAGCGGGGGTCTACAATGAGCAGTTCTTC. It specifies CASSERGLAGVYNEQFF.

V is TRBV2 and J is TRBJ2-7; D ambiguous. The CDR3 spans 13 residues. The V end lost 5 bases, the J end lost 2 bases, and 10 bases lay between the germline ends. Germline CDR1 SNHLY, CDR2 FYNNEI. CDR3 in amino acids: CASSKTAAYEQYF. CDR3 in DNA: TGTGCCAGCAGTAAAACTGCAGCCTACGAGCAGTACTTC. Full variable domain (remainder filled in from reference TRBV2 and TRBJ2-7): EPEVTQTPSHQVTQMGQEVILRCVPISNHLYFYWYRQILGQKVEFLVSFYNNEISEKSEIFDDQFSVERPDGSNFTLKIRSTKLEDSAMYFCASSKTAAYEQYFGPGTRLTVT.

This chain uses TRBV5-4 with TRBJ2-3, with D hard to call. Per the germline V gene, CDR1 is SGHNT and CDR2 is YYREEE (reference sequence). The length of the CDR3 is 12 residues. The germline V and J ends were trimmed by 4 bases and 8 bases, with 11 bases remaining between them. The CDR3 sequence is CASSLSPGTQYF. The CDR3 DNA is TGTGCCAGCAGCCTAAGCCCCGGTACGCAGTATTTT.

This CDR3 is CASSQEILNTEAFF. The DNA for the CDR3 is TGCGCCAGCAGCCAAGAAATCCTGAACACTGAAGCTTTCTTT. V gene TRBV4-1 combines with J gene TRBJ1-1; D not certain. The V gene's germline CDR1 is MGHRA and CDR2 YSYEKL. V gave up 0 bases and J gave up 0 bases, with 5 bases separating them. The length of the CDR3 is 14 residues.

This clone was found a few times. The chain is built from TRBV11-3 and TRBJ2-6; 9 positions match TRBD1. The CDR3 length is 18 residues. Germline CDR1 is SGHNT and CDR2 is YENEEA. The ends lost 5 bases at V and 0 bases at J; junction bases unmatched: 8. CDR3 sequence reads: CASSPTGTGYSGANVLTF. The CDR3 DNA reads TGTGCCAGCAGCCCAACCGGGACAGGGTACTCTGGGGCCAACGTCCTGACTTTC.

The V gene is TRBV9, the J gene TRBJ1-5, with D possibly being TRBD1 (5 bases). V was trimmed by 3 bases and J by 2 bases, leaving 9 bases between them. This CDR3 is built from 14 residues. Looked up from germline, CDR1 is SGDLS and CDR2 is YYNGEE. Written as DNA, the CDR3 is TGTGCCAGCAGCGGTGGGGGTGGCAATCAGCCCCAGCATTTT. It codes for CASSGGGGNQPQHF.

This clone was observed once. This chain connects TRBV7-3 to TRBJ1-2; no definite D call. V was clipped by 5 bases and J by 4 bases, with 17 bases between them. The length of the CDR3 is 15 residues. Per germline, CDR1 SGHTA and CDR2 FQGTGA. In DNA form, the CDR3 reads TGTGCCAGCAGCCCCCAAGTATCTACGGTCTATGGCTACACCTTC. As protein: CASSPQVSTVYGYTF.

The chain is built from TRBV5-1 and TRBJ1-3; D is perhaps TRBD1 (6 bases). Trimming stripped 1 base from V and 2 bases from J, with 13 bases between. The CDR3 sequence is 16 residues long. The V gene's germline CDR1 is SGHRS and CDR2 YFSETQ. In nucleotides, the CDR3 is TGCGCCAGCAGCTTGTTATCGGGGGCCGCTGGAAACACCATATATTTT. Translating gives CASSLLSGAAGNTIYF.

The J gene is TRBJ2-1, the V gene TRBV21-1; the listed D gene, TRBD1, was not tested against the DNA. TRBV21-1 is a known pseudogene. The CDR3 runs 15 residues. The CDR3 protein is CASSKATLSGNEQFF. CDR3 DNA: TGTGCCAGCAGCAAGGCGACCTTGTCAGGCAATGAGCAGTTCTTC.

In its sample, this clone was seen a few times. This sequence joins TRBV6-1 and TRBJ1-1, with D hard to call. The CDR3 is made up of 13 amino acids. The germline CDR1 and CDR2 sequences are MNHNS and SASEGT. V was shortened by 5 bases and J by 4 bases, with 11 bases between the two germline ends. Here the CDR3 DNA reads TGTGCCAGCAGTCTAAAAACCAGCACTGAAGCTTTCTTT. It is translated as CASSLKTSTEAFF.

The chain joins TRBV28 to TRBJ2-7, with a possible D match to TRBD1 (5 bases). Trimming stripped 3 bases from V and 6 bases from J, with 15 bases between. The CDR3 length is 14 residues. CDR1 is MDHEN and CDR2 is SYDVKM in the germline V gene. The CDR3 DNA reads TGTGCCAGCAGTTTGCTCAGGGCCCCTTTCGAGCAGTACTTC. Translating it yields CASSLLRAPFEQYF.

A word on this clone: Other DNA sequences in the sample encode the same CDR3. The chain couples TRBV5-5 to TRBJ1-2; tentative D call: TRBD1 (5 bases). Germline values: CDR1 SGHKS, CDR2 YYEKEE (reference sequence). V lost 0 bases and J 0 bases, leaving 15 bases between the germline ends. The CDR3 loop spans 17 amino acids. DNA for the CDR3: TGTGCCAGCAGCTTGGCGAACAAGGGACGGTCTAACTATGGCTACACCTTC. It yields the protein CASSLANKGRSNYGYTF.